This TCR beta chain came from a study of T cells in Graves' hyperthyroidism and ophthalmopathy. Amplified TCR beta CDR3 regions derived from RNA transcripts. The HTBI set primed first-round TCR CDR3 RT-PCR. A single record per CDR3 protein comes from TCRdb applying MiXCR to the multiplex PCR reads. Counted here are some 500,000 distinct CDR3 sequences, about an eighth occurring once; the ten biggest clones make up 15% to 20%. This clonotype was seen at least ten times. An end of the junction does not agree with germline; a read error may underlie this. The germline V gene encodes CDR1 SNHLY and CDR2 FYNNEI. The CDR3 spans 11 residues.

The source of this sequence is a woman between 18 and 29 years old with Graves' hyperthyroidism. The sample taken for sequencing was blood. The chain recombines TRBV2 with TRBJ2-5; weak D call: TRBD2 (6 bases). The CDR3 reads CASRASAGYHF. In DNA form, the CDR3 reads TGTGCCAGCAGAGCAAGCGCGGGGTACCACTTC.